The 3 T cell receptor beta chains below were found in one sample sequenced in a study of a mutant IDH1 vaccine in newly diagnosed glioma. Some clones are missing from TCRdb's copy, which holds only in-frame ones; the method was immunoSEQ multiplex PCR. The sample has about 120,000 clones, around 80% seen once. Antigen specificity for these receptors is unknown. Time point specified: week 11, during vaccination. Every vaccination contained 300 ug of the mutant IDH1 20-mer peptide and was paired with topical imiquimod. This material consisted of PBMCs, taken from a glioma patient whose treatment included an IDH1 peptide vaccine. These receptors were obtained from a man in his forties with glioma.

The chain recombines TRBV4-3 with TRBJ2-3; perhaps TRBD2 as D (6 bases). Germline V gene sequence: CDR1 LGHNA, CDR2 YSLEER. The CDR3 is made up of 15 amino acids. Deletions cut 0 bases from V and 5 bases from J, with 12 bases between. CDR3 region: CASSQEAQGGDTQYF. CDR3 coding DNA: TGCGCCAGCAGCCAAGAGGCCCAGGGAGGAGATACGCAGTATTTT.

Here the CDR3 reads CASSIVQGDNEQFF. DNA for the CDR3: TGTGCCAGTAGTATAGTACAGGGGGACAATGAGCAGTTCTTC. V usage is TRBV19 and J usage is TRBJ2-1, with 8 bases fitting TRBD1. The length of the CDR3 is 14 residues. V was clipped by 1 base and J by 5 bases; unmatched bases: 1. The germline V gene has CDR1 LNHDA and CDR2 SQIVND (reference sequence).

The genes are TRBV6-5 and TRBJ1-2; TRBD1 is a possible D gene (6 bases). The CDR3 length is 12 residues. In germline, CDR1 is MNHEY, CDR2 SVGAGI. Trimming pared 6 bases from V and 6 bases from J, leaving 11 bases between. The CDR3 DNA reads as TGTGCCAGCAGCCCCAACAGGGATGGCTACACCTTC. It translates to CASSPNRDGYTF.